This note documents a single T cell receptor (beta chain) sequence. Its antigen is still unknown. Per-base quality was not reported, and no clone a single base away is much larger than it. The germline ends are 6 bases apart after V is trimmed by 0 bases and J by 6 bases. The CDR3 measures 13 amino acids from cysteine to phenylalanine. Just the 39-base CDR3 DNA is kept, in frame starting at base 1. Looking up the germline V gene yields CDR1 SGHAT and CDR2 FQNNGV. The data belong to a study of CD8 T cells in Susac syndrome (dated by TCRdb to about 2019). Broadly, across the study: Of the Susac syndrome patients who were sequenced, roughly six had clinically active disease and roughly eight were in clinical remission. At blood withdrawal, Susac syndrome patients were either therapy-naive, taking corticosteroids (in some cases with IVIg as well), or taking IVIg alone. The study used repertoire sequencing to test whether antigen drove CD8+ T cell activation and differentiation in Susac syndrome. Clonality of the CD8+ T cell repertoire was compared between about a dozen healthy donors, about 14 Susac syndrome patients and about 15 multiple sclerosis patients. Overall study outcomes, separate from this receptor: The number of individuals in the TCR sequencing and HLA analysis was acknowledged as relatively small. Clonal expansion was observed in Susac syndrome CD8+ repertoires, with the highest expansion in CD8+ TEMRA cells and greater expansion in clinically active than in remitting patients. Over 15 and five Susac-specific public clones were found in the total CD8+ and CD8+ TEMRA repertoires, respectively.

RNA was extracted with the RNeasy kit and roughly 0.45 to 1 ug was reverse transcribed using random hexamers. The immunoSEQ multiplex PCR assay, covering 54 Vbeta and 13 Jbeta segments, was used to amplify TCR beta CDR3 regions. To correct PCR amplification bias, a synthetic template baseline was used for both primer optimization and computational correction. In the source study's methods: Reads were annotated to V, D and J genes according to IMGT and were analyzed with immunoSEQ Analyzer, with only productive sequences retained. Clonality was calculated as one minus the Shannon entropy normalized by log2 of the number of productive unique sequences. For each patient and control, public and private clones were evaluated among the 100 most prevalent clones. A clone was defined as Susac-specific if it was absent from the healthy and MS cohorts, from more than 850 published viral clones and from other ImmuneACCESS disease sequences. The raw public data were reprocessed by TCRdb itself: fastp quality trimming at Q25, MiXCR clonotype calling, in-frame beta chains only. Rows are combined by CDR3 protein, so each entry shows the most common genes and DNA. For this entry, the V and J calls and clone size follow TCRdb and not the study's own pipeline. The sample records 150,000 to 200,000 distinct CDR3 sequences, roughly 94% of which are singletons. 0.15% to 0.2% of the sample goes to the ten largest clones.

Peripheral blood CD8+ and CD4+ T cells from healthy donors, Susac syndrome patients and multiple sclerosis patients were profiled using high-throughput TCR beta sequencing. The Susac syndrome patients fulfilled recently defined diagnostic criteria for either definite or probable disease. Bulk CD8+ and CD4+ T cells were purified magnetically by negative isolation, whereas CD8+ TEMRA cells were enriched by FACS. Blood was drawn into EDTA tubes, processed within 24 hours, and PBMCs were isolated by density gradient centrifugation. PBMCs destined for TCR sequencing were cryopreserved in liquid nitrogen and later thawed in a 37 °C water bath. The sorted or isolated CD4+, CD8+ and CD8+ TEMRA cells reached a purity of at least 90%.

Sample: CD8+ T cells from PBMCs. This receptor was taken from a human donor with Susac syndrome. The sequence is built from TRBV11-2 and TRBJ1-5; the D gene identity is not certain. The DNA sequence is as follows: TGTGCCAGCAGCTTAGATCGGAGTCAGCCCCAGCATTTT. It translates to CASSLDRSQPQHF.